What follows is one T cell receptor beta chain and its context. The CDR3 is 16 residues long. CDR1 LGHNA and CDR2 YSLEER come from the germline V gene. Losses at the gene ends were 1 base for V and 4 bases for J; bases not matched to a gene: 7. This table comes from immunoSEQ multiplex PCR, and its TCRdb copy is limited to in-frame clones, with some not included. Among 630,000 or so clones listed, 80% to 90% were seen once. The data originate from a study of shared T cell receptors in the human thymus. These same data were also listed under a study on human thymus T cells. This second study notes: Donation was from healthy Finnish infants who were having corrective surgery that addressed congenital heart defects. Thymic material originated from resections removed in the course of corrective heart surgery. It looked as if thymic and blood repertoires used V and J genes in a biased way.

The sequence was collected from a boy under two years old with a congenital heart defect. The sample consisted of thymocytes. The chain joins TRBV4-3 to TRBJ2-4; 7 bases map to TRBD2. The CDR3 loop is CASSQGGGGRKNIQYF. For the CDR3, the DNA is TGCGCCAGCAGCCAAGGCGGTGGCGGGAGAAAAAACATTCAGTACTTC.